This T cell receptor (beta chain) emerged from a study of cytomegalovirus exposure and HLA in healthy donors (dated by TCRdb to the late 2010s). The study in broad terms: An earlier analysis of 550 to 700 of the donors reported 250 to 350 Gb of sequence data and roughly 100 million unique TCR beta sequences from approximately 180 million T cells. Across around 400 genotyped donors of the cohort, an average of about 240,000 unique TCR beta nucleotide sequences per donor were sequenced, and roughly 18% of those sequences were non-productive. Because of strong linkage in the cohort, 5 or 6 DR-DQ haplotypes were treated as single units for association and clustering. The study used immunosequencing to profile the T cell repertoires of 666 subjects and linked those repertoires to cytomegalovirus serostatus. About 280 gigabases of sequencing data and approximately 91 million unique TCR sequences made up an early release that covered fewer than 650 HLA-typed donors. Of the 300 to 500 genotyped donors, 75% to 85% were placed in the genetic ancestry cluster associated with self-reported Caucasian donors. A later analysis re-examined previously published TCR beta repertoires from more than 600 donors and added high-resolution HLA genotyping to investigate patterns of TCR occurrence. An earlier analysis of 587 of the donors used high-throughput TCR beta sequencing to judge whether each TCR beta V gene segment behaved as functional or pseudogenic. In a later genetic analysis, genome-wide SNP genotypes for about three fifths of the 666 donors were used, and that subset was treated as a discovery cohort. The study aimed to test whether signatures of past pathogen exposure could be identified by cataloging public T cell receptors. Typing coverage varied by locus: roughly 629-640 donors for A, B, C, DRB1 and DQB1; approximately 500 for DQA1; 600 to 610 for DPA1; roughly 450 for DPB1. Every repertoire in the discovery cohort had been generated on one and the same sequencing platform. Donor age, sex, ethnicity and CMV serostatus were compiled alongside the repertoire data. The later analysis used no new phenotypic data to find candidate immune exposures, relying instead on TCR beta sequences and their occurrence across donors. Besides the first cohort of approximately 670 subjects, a separate validation cohort made up of about 120 different subjects was used. The study combined high-throughput TCR immunosequencing, statistical association of individual TCRs with disease status, and machine learning to predict cytomegalovirus infection status. Both class I and class II loci were covered by HLA typing, at four-digit resolution. Paper-wide results and their limitations: The authors suggested that the approach could potentially be generalized to other disease states and immunological phenotypes. A cluster of highly shared sequence variants was judged likely to represent a technical artifact of the sequencing pipeline. Assigning TCR associations to individual alleles was difficult when HLA alleles, especially DR and DQ, strongly co-occurred. Three of the identified cytomegalovirus-associated TCR beta chains were confirmed in vitro to be specific for cytomegalovirus antigens. The 87-base-pair reads could not distinguish some IMGT-functional V segments, including TRBV6-2 and TRBV6-3, so those segments were excluded. V-gene and J-gene trimming of TCR beta chains was associated with a missense DCLRE1C variant in a later genetic analysis, and the association was replicated in an independent cohort. At a false discovery rate of 0.05, a later analysis linked around 17,000 TCR beta sequences to specific HLA alleles. In a later genetic analysis, fewer N-insertions in productive TCRs were reported among donors in an Asian-associated ancestry cluster than the roughly 700-donor mean. Immune exposure information for the cohort was limited to CMV serostatus. Because HLA typing was missing for some donors at each locus, association tests included only the typed subset. Over 15 rarely observed V segments, including chromosome 9 orphons, were excluded from the earlier analysis of several hundred of the donors because counts were too low. The classifier was reported to diagnose cytomegalovirus status with high specificity and sensitivity in both the original cohort and the validation cohort. According to a later analysis, TCR association rates differed among HLA loci, with DRB1 alleles showing the most associated TCRs and HLA-C alleles showing the fewest. The cohort was sequenced for TCR beta chains only, and without alpha or paired-chain data the features that could be detected were limited. Most CMV-associated TCR beta chains appeared to be HLA-restricted in a later analysis, and the HLA associations seemed to be driven largely by CMV exposure. According to a later analysis, parvovirus B19, influenza, CMV and Epstein-Barr virus appeared linked to several top co-occurrence clusters. In the study, around 150 TCR beta chains were listed as associated with cytomegalovirus. Linkage disequilibrium might explain the correlated functional status among segregating V segments, but an unknown experimental factor could not be ruled out. Sequencing depth was assumed to be roughly uniform across donors in the presence/absence analyses, though that assumption may not hold. In an earlier analysis of some 500 of the donors, most TCR beta V segments appeared in productive rearrangements about 87% or about 30% of the time, broadly matching IMGT annotations. A later analysis found that HLA-associated TCR beta chains were more clonally expanded and had lower generation probabilities than equally common non-associated chains. A further reported finding was that TCR beta sequences accurately predicted the HLA-A and HLA-B alleles for most subjects in the first cohort. Most TCR sequences were observed very rarely across donors, whereas some public TCRs were present in many individuals.

The germline V gene sets CDR1 to KGHSH and CDR2 to LQKENI. The CDR3 contains 14 residues, cysteine and phenylalanine counted. The CDR3 DNA has 42 bases and is translated from base 1. V is shortened by 4 bases, J by 1 base, and the region joining them spans 10 bases. In total, 666 healthy bone marrow donors made up the cohort. Cohort members were all nominally healthy when sampled, although unrecorded immune exposures were likely present. The donor tested CMV seropositive, placing the donor among the 250 to 350 seropositive members of the cohort. A peripheral blood sample was provided by each donor, and peripheral blood mononuclear cells were used for TCR beta sequencing. Genomic DNA extraction from the blood cell samples was performed with the Qiagen DNeasy Blood Extraction Kit. Library generation was performed with the immunoSEQ multiplex PCR assay. A mixture of 60 forward primers for TCR Vbeta segments and 13 reverse primers for TCR Jbeta segments was used in the multiplex PCR. The CDR3 region of rearranged TCR beta genes was amplified from genomic DNA by a multiplex PCR assay. The amplified TCR beta libraries were sequenced on the Illumina HiSeq System as 87-base-pair reads. On the authors' methods: A later analysis counted some 80 million unique TCR beta chains across the 550 to 700 repertoires, and 9 million to 14 million of these chains were shared by at least two donors. Raw reads were error-corrected and collapsed into unique sequences with a nearest-neighbor algorithm that merged closely related sequences to remove PCR and sequencing errors. To assign V, D and J gene segments, CDR3 sequences were aligned to IMGT reference sequences. For a sequence to be retained, at least a six-nucleotide match to both a V gene segment and a J gene segment was required. A rearrangement counted as productive if the CDR3 had no stop codons and remained in frame with V and J, and every other rearrangement counted as non-productive. CDR3 was defined by IMGT convention, running from the second conserved V-encoded cysteine to the conserved J-encoded phenylalanine. The earlier analysis of fewer than 750 of the donors excluded sequences that lacked an unambiguous match to a single V gene segment. An earlier analysis of roughly 590 of the donors called V segments functional above 56.7% productive rearrangements and segregating when the between-donor standard deviation exceeded 5%. To diagnose cytomegalovirus status from the catalog of TCR beta chain sequences, a statistical classification framework was built. A later analysis assigned V and J genes by comparing TCR nucleotide sequences with IMGT/GENE-DB human TR gene sequences. A later analysis assigned CDR3 sequences and most-parsimonious VDJ recombination scenarios with the TCRdist pipeline. In a later analysis, every TCR beta chain was defined by the combination of its CDR3 amino acid sequence and its V-gene family, and reads without a unique V-gene family were dropped. In a later analysis, 450 to 600 highly shared, low-generation-probability nucleotide sequences were removed to address suspected cross-contamination and a sequencing artifact. For each public chain, a later analysis derived a clonal expansion index from normalized ranks of inferred template counts within each repertoire. In a later analysis, generation probabilities were computed with a VDJ recombination model fitted to out-of-frame rearrangements, and the resulting probabilities were checked against IGoR. A later analysis scored TCR-TCR, TCR-HLA and TCR-CMV co-occurrence with hypergeometric tests, applying a repertoire-size bias correction to TCR pairs. A later analysis estimated false discovery rates by permuting HLA or CMV assignments 20 times. A later analysis grouped co-occurring TCRs with DBSCAN, adding TCRdist sequence similarity when clustering within HLA-allele-positive subsets. Repertoires with fewer than 30,000 or more than 120,000 public chains, plus five repertoires with anomalous nucleotide sharing, were excluded from co-occurrence clustering. TCRdb took over this immuneACCESS table, retaining in-frame rearrangements with V and J assigned. Such tables are incomplete; in checked studies, under half of the missing clones stem from an unresolved V gene, and the remainder is unexplained. Clone size and V and J calls were adopted from that table, with D and trimming inferred from the DNA. This sample holds over 150,000 clones; around 80% were observed only once. Around 3.4% of the sample rests with the top ten.

With regard to this clone: Its binding antigen is unknown. Base quality data are lacking; no much larger clone is found one base away.

The sequence was obtained from a woman in her sixties or seventies in good health and CMV-seropositive. This receptor chain uses TRBV18 and TRBJ1-1; perhaps TRBD1 is the D gene, with 6 bases matching. The sample was PBMCs. The CDR3 in this case is CASSQDRTNTEAFF. The sequence in DNA is TGTGCCAGCTCACAGGACAGAACGAACACTGAAGCTTTCTTT.